This T cell receptor (beta chain) was recorded in a study of CD8 T cells in Susac syndrome. The wider study: Each patient with Susac syndrome, at the time of blood draw, was therapy-naive, on corticosteroids, or on intravenous immunoglobulin alone. The study's findings and limits: In Susac patients, clonal expansion was not detected in CD4+ cells.

About this clonotype itself: Its antigen remains unknown.

An amount of RNA that ranged from 0.5 to 1 ug was reverse transcribed with random hexamers. TCRdb reanalysed the immunoSEQ multiplex PCR reads using MiXCR and keeps one entry per CDR3 protein. The table includes about 140,000 distinct CDR3 sequences, approximately 95% detected once. TCR beta sequencing covered blood CD8+ and CD4+ T cells. Fulfillment of recently defined diagnostic criteria for definite or probable disease was shown by the patients with Susac syndrome. V lost 1 base, J lost 9 bases, and 6 bases stayed unmatched. Germline V gene data show CDR1 as SNHLY and CDR2 as FYNNEI. There are 15 residues in the CDR3.

The source is a human donor with Susac syndrome. Sample: CD4+ T cells from PBMCs. The chain has TRBV2 and TRBJ1-5, with 10 bases matching TRBD1. The DNA for the CDR3 is TGTGCCAGCAGTGAAGGGGACAGGGGCGGTAGGCCCCAGCATTTT. This gives the protein CASSEGDRGGRPQHF.